The rows below give T cell receptor beta chains drawn from one sample of a study of blood T cell repertoires in COVID-19. TCRdb's copy holds only in-frame clones and misses some; the assay was immunoSEQ multiplex PCR. This table holds tens of thousands of clones, 92% found once. The specimen was peripheral blood. The receptors shown here come from a man aged 50-60 years with active COVID-19. Each CDR3 is given with its conserved first and last residue. The D gene is left open where the match is weak. Clone size is shown for a subset of rows, as once, few, many or a class of expanded clone.

size: .; J: TRBJ2-7; D: TRBD2; V: TRBV7-8; CDR3: CASSTTSGSSYEQYF; DNA: TGTGCCAGCAGCACAACTAGCGGGAGCTCCTACGAGCAGTACTTC
size: .; J: TRBJ2-1; D: TRBD2; V: TRBV9; CDR3: CASSKGLEDEQFF; DNA: TGTGCCAGCAGCAAGGGACTAGAGGATGAGCAGTTCTTC
size: .; J: TRBJ2-7; D: .; V: TRBV7-8; CDR3: CASSPTTKRAGEQYF; DNA: TGTGCCAGCAGCCCTACAACCAAGCGGGCCGGCGAGCAGTACTTC
size: .; J: TRBJ1-1; D: .; V: TRBV7-9; CDR3: CASSFSLSGNTEAFF; DNA: TGTGCCAGCAGCTTCTCCCTATCGGGGAACACTGAAGCTTTCTTT
size: .; J: TRBJ1-5; D: TRBD1; V: TRBV28; CDR3: CASSHSGTGNYQPQHF; DNA: TGTGCCAGCAGCCACTCCGGGACAGGGAACTATCAGCCCCAGCATTTT
size: .; J: TRBJ2-1; D: .; V: TRBV4-1; CDR3: CASSHSGSSYNEQFF; DNA: TGCGCCAGCAGCCATAGCGGAAGCTCCTACAATGAGCAGTTCTTC
size: .; J: TRBJ2-2; D: .; V: TRBV19; CDR3: CASSERTATGELFF; DNA: TGTGCCAGTAGTGAACGGACAGCCACCGGGGAGCTGTTTTTT
size: .; J: TRBJ2-2; D: TRBD2; V: TRBV4-1; CDR3: CASSRQARTSGRFANTGELFF; DNA: TGCGCCAGCAGCCGCCAGGCCCGGACTAGCGGGCGGTTCGCGAACACCGGGGAGCTGTTTTTT
size: .; J: TRBJ2-7; D: .; V: TRBV11-2; CDR3: CASSYNPGFEQYF; DNA: TGTGCCAGCAGCTACAACCCAGGGTTCGAGCAGTACTTC
size: .; J: TRBJ2-5; D: TRBD2; V: TRBV7-9; CDR3: CASSPGLAGGGETQYF; DNA: TGTGCCAGCAGCCCCGGACTAGCGGGAGGGGGAGAGACCCAGTACTTC
size: .; J: TRBJ2-5; D: TRBD2; V: TRBV5-4; CDR3: CASSLFGSGDLGYF; DNA: TGTGCCAGCAGCTTGTTTGGTAGCGGGGACCTCGGGTACTTC
size: .; J: TRBJ1-1; D: .; V: TRBV11-2; CDR3: CASSSNYRGANTEAFF; DNA: TGTGCCAGCAGCTCTAATTACCGCGGCGCGAACACTGAAGCTTTCTTT
size: .; J: TRBJ2-1; D: .; V: TRBV7-6; CDR3: CASSPTRSSYNEQFF; DNA: TGTGCCAGCAGCCCTACTAGGAGCTCCTACAATGAGCAGTTCTTC
size: .; J: TRBJ1-2; D: .; V: TRBV28; CDR3: CASNLGGEGYTF; DNA: TGTGCCAGCAACCTGGGCGGGGAAGGCTACACCTTC
size: .; J: TRBJ2-2; D: TRBD2; V: TRBV5-1; CDR3: CASSLLADLNTGELFF; DNA: TGCGCCAGCAGCTTACTAGCGGACCTAAACACCGGGGAGCTGTTTTTT
size: .; J: TRBJ2-1; D: .; V: TRBV28; CDR3: CASKANNEQFF; DNA: TGTGCCAGCAAAGCTAACAATGAGCAGTTCTTC
size: .; J: TRBJ1-1; D: TRBD1; V: TRBV5-4; CDR3: CASSYDPGGNTEAFF; DNA: TGTGCCAGCAGCTATGACCCAGGGGGGAACACTGAAGCTTTCTTT
size: once; J: TRBJ1-5; D: .; V: TRBV29-1; CDR3: CSVCLEGNQPQHF; DNA: TGCAGCGTTTGCCTCGAGGGCAATCAGCCCCAGCATTTT
size: .; J: TRBJ1-1; D: .; V: TRBV25-1; CDR3: CASTRGWSTEAFF; DNA: TGTGCCAGCACCAGGGGCTGGAGCACTGAAGCTTTCTTT
size: .; J: TRBJ2-1; D: .; V: TRBV5-6; CDR3: CASTPGVGYNEQFF; DNA: TGTGCCAGCACTCCGGGGGTCGGCTACAATGAGCAGTTCTTC
size: few; J: TRBJ1-2; D: TRBD1; V: TRBV3-1/TRBV3-2; CDR3: CASSQGDRESGYTF; DNA: TGTGCCAGCAGCCAAGGGGACAGGGAATCTGGCTACACCTTC
size: .; J: TRBJ2-7; D: .; V: TRBV28; CDR3: CASSGQLSSYEQYF; DNA: TGTGCCAGCAGTGGACAGTTGAGCTCCTACGAGCAGTACTTC
size: .; J: TRBJ1-5; D: .; V: TRBV27; CDR3: CASRPTGTGNQPQHF; DNA: TGTGCCAGCAGACCAACAGGGACCGGCAATCAGCCCCAGCATTTT
size: .; J: TRBJ2-3; D: .; V: TRBV10-3; CDR3: CAIRERGSTDTQYF; DNA: TGTGCCATCAGAGAAAGAGGCAGCACAGATACGCAGTATTTT
size: .; J: TRBJ2-3; D: TRBD2; V: TRBV2; CDR3: CASSTLQTSGSGVRTDTQYF; DNA: TGTGCCAGCAGCACCCTACAGACTAGCGGGAGCGGAGTTAGGACAGATACGCAGTATTTT
size: .; J: TRBJ2-7; D: .; V: TRBV5-5; CDR3: CASSSRELYEQYF; DNA: TGTGCCAGCAGCTCTAGGGAGCTTTACGAGCAGTACTTC
size: .; J: TRBJ2-3; D: .; V: TRBV2; CDR3: CGPAPGIPDTQYF; DNA: TGTGGCCCGGCCCCAGGGATCCCAGATACGCAGTATTTT